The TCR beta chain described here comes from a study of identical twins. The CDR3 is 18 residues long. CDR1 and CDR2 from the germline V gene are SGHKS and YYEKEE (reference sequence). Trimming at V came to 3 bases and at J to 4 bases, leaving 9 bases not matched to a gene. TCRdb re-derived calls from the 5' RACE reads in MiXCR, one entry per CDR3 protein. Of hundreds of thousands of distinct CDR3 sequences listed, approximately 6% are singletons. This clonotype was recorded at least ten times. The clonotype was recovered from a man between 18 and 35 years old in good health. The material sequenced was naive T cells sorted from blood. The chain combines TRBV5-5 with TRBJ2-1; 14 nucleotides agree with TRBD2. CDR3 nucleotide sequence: TGTGCCAGCAGCTCGGGACTAGCGGGAGTAGGTGGATACAATGAGCAGTTCTTC. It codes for CASSSGLAGVGGYNEQFF.